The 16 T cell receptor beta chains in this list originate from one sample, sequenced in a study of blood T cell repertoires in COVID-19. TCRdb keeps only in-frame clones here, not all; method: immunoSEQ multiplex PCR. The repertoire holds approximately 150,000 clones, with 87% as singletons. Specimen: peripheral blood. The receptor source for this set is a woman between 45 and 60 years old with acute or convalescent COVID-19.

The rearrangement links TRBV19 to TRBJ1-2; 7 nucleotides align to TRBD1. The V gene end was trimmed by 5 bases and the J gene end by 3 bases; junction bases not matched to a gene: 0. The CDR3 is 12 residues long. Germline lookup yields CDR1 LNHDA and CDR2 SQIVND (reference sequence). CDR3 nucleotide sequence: TGTGCCAGTAGTGACAGGGACTATGGCTACACCTTC. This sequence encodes CASSDRDYGYTF.

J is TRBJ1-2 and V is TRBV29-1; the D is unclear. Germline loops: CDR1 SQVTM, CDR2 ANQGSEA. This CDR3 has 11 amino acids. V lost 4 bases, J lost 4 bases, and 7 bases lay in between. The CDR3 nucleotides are TGCAGCGTTGCCCTCCGCTATGGCTACACCTTC. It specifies CSVALRYGYTF.

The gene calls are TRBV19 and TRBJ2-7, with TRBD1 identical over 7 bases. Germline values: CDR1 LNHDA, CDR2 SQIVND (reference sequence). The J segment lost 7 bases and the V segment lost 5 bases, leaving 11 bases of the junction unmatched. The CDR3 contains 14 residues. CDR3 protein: CASSFRDRRGEQYF. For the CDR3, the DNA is TGTGCCAGTAGTTTCCGGGACAGACGAGGGGAGCAGTACTTC.

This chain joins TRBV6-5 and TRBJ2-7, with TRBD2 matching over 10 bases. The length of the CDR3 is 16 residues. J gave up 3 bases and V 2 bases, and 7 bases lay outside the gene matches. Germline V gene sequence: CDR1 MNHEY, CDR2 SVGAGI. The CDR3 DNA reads TGTGCCAGCAGTTACGGGCTAGCGGGAGCTCTCTACGAGCAGTACTTC. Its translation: CASSYGLAGALYEQYF.

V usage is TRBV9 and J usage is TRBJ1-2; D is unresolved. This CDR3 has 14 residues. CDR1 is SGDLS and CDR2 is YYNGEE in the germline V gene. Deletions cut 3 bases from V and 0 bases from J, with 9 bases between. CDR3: CASSADFTNYGYTF. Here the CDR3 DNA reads TGTGCCAGCAGCGCGGACTTTACTAACTATGGCTACACCTTC.

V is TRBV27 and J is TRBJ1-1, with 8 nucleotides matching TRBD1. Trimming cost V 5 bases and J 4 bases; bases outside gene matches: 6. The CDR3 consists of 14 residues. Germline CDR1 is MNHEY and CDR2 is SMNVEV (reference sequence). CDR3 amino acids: CASSSRGQGTEAFF. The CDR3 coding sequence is TGTGCCAGCAGTAGCAGAGGACAGGGCACTGAAGCTTTCTTT.

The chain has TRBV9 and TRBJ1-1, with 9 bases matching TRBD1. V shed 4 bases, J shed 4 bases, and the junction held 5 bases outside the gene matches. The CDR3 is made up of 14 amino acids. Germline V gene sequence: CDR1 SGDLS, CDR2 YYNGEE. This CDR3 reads CASSQQGASTEAFF. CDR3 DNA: TGTGCCAGCAGCCAACAGGGGGCGAGCACTGAAGCTTTCTTT. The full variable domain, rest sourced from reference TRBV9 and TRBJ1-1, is DSGVTQTPKHLITATGQRVTLRCSPRSGDLSVYWYQQSLDQGLQFLIQYYNGEERAKGNILERFSAQQFPDLHSELNLSSLELGDSALYFCASSQQGASTEAFFGQGTRLTVV.

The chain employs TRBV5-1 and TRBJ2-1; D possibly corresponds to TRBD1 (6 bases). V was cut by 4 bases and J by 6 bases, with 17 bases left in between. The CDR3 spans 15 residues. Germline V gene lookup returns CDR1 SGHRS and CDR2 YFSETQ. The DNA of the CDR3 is TGCGCCAGCAGCCTCCGTGAGGACAGATTCAATGAGCAGTTCTTC. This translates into CASSLREDRFNEQFF.

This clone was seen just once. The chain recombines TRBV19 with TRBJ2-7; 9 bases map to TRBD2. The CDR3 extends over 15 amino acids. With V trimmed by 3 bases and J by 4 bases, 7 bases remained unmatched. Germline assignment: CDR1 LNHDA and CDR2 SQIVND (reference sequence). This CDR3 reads CASSIPGLAFYEQYF. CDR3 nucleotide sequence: TGTGCCAGTAGTATTCCGGGACTAGCTTTTTACGAGCAGTACTTC.

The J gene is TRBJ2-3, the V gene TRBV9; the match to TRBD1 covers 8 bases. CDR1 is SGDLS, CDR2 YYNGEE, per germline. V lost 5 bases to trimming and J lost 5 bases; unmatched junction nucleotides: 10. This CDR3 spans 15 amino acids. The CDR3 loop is CASSNSDRDKDTQYF. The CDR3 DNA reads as TGTGCCAGCAGTAACTCGGACAGGGATAAAGATACGCAGTATTTT.

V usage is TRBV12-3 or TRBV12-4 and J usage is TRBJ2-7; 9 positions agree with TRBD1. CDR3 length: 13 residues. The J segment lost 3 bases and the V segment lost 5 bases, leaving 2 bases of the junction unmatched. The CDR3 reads CASSAGQGYEQYF. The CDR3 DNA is TGTGCCAGCAGTGCGGGACAGGGCTACGAGCAGTACTTC.

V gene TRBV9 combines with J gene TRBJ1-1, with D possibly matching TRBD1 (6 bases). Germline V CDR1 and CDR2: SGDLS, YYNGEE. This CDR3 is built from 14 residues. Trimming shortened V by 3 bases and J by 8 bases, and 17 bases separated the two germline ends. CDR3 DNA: TGTGCCAGCAGCGGCCCCCTCACAGGGCGCGAAGCTTTCTTT. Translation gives CASSGPLTGREAFF. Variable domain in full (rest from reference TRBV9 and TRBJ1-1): DSGVTQTPKHLITATGQRVTLRCSPRSGDLSVYWYQQSLDQGLQFLIQYYNGEERAKGNILERFSAQQFPDLHSELNLSSLELGDSALYFCASSGPLTGREAFFGQGTRLTVV.

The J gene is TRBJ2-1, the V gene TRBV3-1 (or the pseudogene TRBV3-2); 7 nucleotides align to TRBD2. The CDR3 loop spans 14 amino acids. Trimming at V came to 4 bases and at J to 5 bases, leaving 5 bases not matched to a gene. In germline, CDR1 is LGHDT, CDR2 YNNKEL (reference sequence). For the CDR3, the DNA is TGTGCCAGCAGCCGGGGGGGGTTGAACAATGAGCAGTTCTTC. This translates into CASSRGGLNNEQFF.

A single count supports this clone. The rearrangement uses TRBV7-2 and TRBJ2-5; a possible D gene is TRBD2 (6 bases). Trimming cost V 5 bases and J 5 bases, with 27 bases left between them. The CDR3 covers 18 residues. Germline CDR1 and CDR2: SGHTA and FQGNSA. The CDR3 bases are TGTGCCAGCAGCCTCCAGGTGGGGGGAGTGGGTAGCAGGGAGACCCAGTACTTC. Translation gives CASSLQVGGVGSRETQYF.

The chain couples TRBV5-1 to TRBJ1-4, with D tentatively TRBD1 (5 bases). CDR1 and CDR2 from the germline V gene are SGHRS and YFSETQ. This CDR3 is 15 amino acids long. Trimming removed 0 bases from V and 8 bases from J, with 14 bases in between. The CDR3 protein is CASSLASREEEKLFF. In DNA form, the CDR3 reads TGCGCCAGCAGCTTGGCGTCCAGGGAGGAGGAAAAACTGTTTTTT.

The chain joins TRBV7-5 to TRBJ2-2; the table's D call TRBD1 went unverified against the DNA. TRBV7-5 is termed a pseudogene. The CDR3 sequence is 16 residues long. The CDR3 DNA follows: TGTGCCAGACAGTACTGGGACAGGGGCGACACCGGGGAGCTGTTTTTT. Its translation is CARQYWDRGDTGELFF.